Following are 14 T cell receptor beta chains from one sample sequenced in a study of cytomegalovirus exposure and HLA in healthy donors. Primers included in the PCR were 60 Vbeta and 13 Jbeta primers. Clones were read by immunoSEQ multiplex PCR, and TCRdb kept only the in-frame ones, dropping some. The data contain some 150,000 clones, roughly 80% of them singletons. Material for sequencing was PBMCs. The source of these receptors is a man aged 35 to 55 in good health and CMV-seronegative.

This clone was counted only a few times. The chain has TRBV4-3 and TRBJ2-5; 10 bases fit TRBD1. The CDR3 is made up of 16 amino acids. The germline gives CDR1 LGHNA, CDR2 YSLEER. With V trimmed by 4 bases and J by 4 bases, 9 bases remained unmatched. DNA of the CDR3: TGCGCCAGCAGCCGAGGGGACAGGGGCTTCGGAGAGACCCAGTACTTC. Its translation: CASSRGDRGFGETQYF.

The chain couples TRBV7-2 to TRBJ1-4; D is uncertain. Germline CDR1 and CDR2: SGHTA and FQGNSA. The CDR3 totals 12 residues. The V gene lost 6 bases and the J gene lost 8 bases, with 10 bases spanning the gap. CDR3 sequence: CASRDRYEKLFF. The CDR3 DNA follows: TGTGCCAGCAGAGATCGGTACGAAAAACTGTTTTTT.

This clone was counted a single time. CDR3 in amino acids: CASRLSSGNTIYF. The DNA for the CDR3 is TGTGCCAGTAGGCTTAGCTCTGGAAACACCATATATTTT. The chain joins TRBV19 to TRBJ1-3; no definite D call. The V end lost 6 bases, the J end lost 0 bases, and 6 bases lay between the germline ends. CDR1 is LNHDA, CDR2 SQIVND, per germline (reference sequence). This CDR3 has 13 amino acids. Complete variable domain (other parts from reference TRBV19 and TRBJ1-3): DGGITQSPKYLFRKEGQNVTLSCEQNLNHDAMYWYRQDPGQGLRLIYYSQIVNDFQKGDIAEGYSVSREKKESFPLTVTSAQKNPTAFYLCASRLSSGNTIYFGEGSWLTVV.

The chain is built from TRBV27 and TRBJ2-5, with TRBD1 matching over 8 bases. The assigned J gene may be wrong: the sequence end matches TRBJ2-7 better. The CDR3 is 15 amino acids. Germline loops: CDR1 MNHEY, CDR2 SMNVEV (reference sequence). CDR3 nucleotide sequence: TGTGCCAGCAGAATCTCTGACAGGGGAGTGTACGAGCAGTACTTC. Translating it yields CASRISDRGVYEQYF.

The chain combines TRBV28 with TRBJ1-6; D is possibly TRBD1 (6 bases). The CDR3 contains 12 residues. V was trimmed by 8 bases and J by 10 bases, leaving 12 bases between them. Germline V gives CDR1 MDHEN, CDR2 SYDVKM. CDR3: CASLRGSSPLHF. The CDR3 DNA is TGTGCCAGCCTCAGGGGAAGCTCACCCCTCCACTTT. Looking up the rest from reference TRBV28 and TRBJ1-6 gives the full variable domain: DVKVTQSSRYLVKRTGEKVFLECVQDMDHENMFWYRQDPGLGLRLIYFSYDVKMKEKGDIPEGYSVSREKKERFSLILESASTNQTSMYLCASLRGSSPLHFGNGTRLTVT.

The V and J genes are TRBV6-5 and TRBJ1-1, with a possible D match to TRBD1 (6 bases). The V end lost 2 bases, the J end lost 0 bases, and 10 bases lay between the germline ends. The CDR3 contains 15 residues. Germline V gene data show CDR1 as MNHEY and CDR2 as SVGAGI. CDR3 loop: CASSYVGTLNTEAFF. In DNA, the CDR3 is TGTGCCAGCAGTTACGTCGGGACACTGAACACTGAAGCTTTCTTT.

The gene calls are TRBV4-2 and TRBJ1-2; 9 bases are shared with TRBD1. Per germline, CDR1 LGHNA and CDR2 YNFKEQ. With 5 bases clipped from V and 5 bases from J, the junction kept 6 bases outside the gene matches. The CDR3 sequence is 14 residues long. CDR3 residues: CASSSRQGVYGYTF. CDR3 DNA: TGTGCCAGCAGCTCACGACAGGGGGTATATGGCTACACCTTC.

This clone came up a few times. The chain carries TRBV11-2 and TRBJ2-7; no clear D gene. Trimming cost V 6 bases and J 4 bases, with 7 bases left between them. This CDR3 has 11 residues. Germline CDR1 and CDR2: SGHAT and FQNNGV. The chain's CDR3 is CASSANYEQYF. The CDR3 DNA is TGTGCCAGCAGTGCTAATTACGAGCAGTACTTC.

The chain has TRBV5-5 and TRBJ1-2; D may be TRBD1 (6 bases). Trimming stripped 4 bases from V and 8 bases from J, with 15 bases between. The germline CDR1 and CDR2 sequences are SGHKS and YYEKEE (reference sequence). There are 13 residues in the CDR3. CDR3 coding DNA: TGTGCCAGCAGCCAACGGACAGTGGGAGGCTACACCTTC. The encoded protein is CASSQRTVGGYTF.

This clone turned up a few times. The chain couples TRBV7-3 to TRBJ2-1; 10 positions agree with TRBD1. CDR1 and CDR2 (germline): SGHTA, FQGTGA. The V segment lost 1 base and the J segment 9 bases; nucleotides outside the gene matches: 3. The CDR3 length is 14 residues. Written as DNA, the CDR3 is TGTGCCAGCAGCTTAAGGGACAGGGGTAGTGAGCAGTTCTTC. This translates into CASSLRDRGSEQFF.

This chain connects TRBV6-5 to TRBJ1-6; a possible D gene is TRBD1 (6 bases). The CDR3 spans 12 residues. CDR1 and CDR2 (germline): MNHEY, SVGAGI. V shed 6 bases and J shed 10 bases, with 10 bases lying between them. The DNA for the CDR3 is TGTGCCAGCAGCCCCCAGGGGTCACCCCTCCACTTT. Amino acids: CASSPQGSPLHF.

The CDR3 spells CARRDDTQYF. DNA of the CDR3: TGCGCCAGGAGGGATGATACGCAGTATTTT. The rearrangement uses TRBV23-1 and TRBJ2-3; D possibly corresponds to TRBD2 (5 bases). TRBV23-1 is reported as an ORF; its role is uncertain. The CDR3 is 10 amino acids. V lost 9 bases and J 6 bases, leaving 7 bases between the germline ends.

This clone was detected only once. The chain's CDR3 is CASSQGGTDQPQHF. The DNA of the CDR3 is TGTGCCAGCAGTCAAGGGGGTACCGATCAGCCCCAGCATTTT. The V and J genes are TRBV6-5 and TRBJ1-5; perhaps TRBD1 as D (6 bases). The length of the CDR3 is 14 residues. CDR1 and CDR2 (germline): MNHEY, SVGAGI. V lost 5 bases to trimming and J lost 5 bases, with 13 bases between them.

This clone was counted a few times. This chain links TRBV18 with TRBJ2-5; no clear D gene. Germline CDR1 and CDR2: KGHSH and LQKENI. This CDR3 contains 16 residues. Between the trimmed V and J ends, which lost 3 bases and 0 bases, there was a span of 14 bases. CDR3: CASSPTASTNQETQYF. Written as DNA, the CDR3 is TGTGCCAGCTCACCTACCGCATCGACAAACCAAGAGACCCAGTACTTC. The whole variable domain, filled in from reference TRBV18 and TRBJ2-5, reads NAGVMQNPRHLVRRRGQEARLRCSPMKGHSHVYWYRQLPEEGLKFMVYLQKENIIDESGMPKERFSAEFPKEGPSILRIQQVVRGDSAAYFCASSPTASTNQETQYFGPGTRLLVL.